This T cell receptor (beta chain) stems from a study of T cells after yellow fever vaccination. General study findings and limits: After the booster, roughly 96% of CD4 and more than 85% of CD8 primary-response clones were re-detected. Only a small proportion of the clonotypes turned up in both the CD4 and the CD8 compartments, likely arising from convergent recombination.

This clonotype was observed many times. Its antigen is not identified. The CDR3 totals 18 residues. Germline lookup yields CDR1 LGHNA and CDR2 YSLEER. Trimming cost V 0 bases and J 2 bases; bases outside gene matches: 11. Making TCR cDNA involved 5'RACE template switching, which added UMIs and a universal primer site. MiXCR, applied by TCRdb to the 5' RACE reads, yields one record per CDR3 protein. Of 250,000 or so distinct CDR3 sequences in the sample, more than 3.5% were seen once. The chain couples TRBV4-3 to TRBJ1-2; 8 bases align to TRBD1. The TCR originated in a man younger than 35 who received the YFV17D yellow fever vaccine. This specimen consisted of PBMCs, obtained 15 days after the yellow fever booster vaccination. CDR3 loop: CASSQDPTGVPPNYGYTF. The CDR3 DNA sequence: TGCGCCAGCAGCCAAGATCCGACAGGGGTCCCCCCAAACTATGGCTACACCTTC.